The source of this TCR delta chain is a study of gamma-delta T cells after stem cell transplantation listed by TCRdb under 2016. The library was made by RT-PCR. TCRdb shows the sequencer as Illumina MiSeq. TCRdb reanalyzed the public reads with the CATT caller, and identical DNA sequences were merged afterwards. Counted in this sample were about 1,100 delta-chain clones; around 17% of them appeared once. Roughly 43% of the sample belongs to the ten largest clones. The cysteine opens and the phenylalanine closes a CDR3 of 17 amino acids. Left in the record is the CDR3 DNA by itself, 51 bases read in frame from the first base. CDR1 is given as GEAIGNYY and CDR2 as EKD, both from the germline V gene. This clone was recorded a few times. Its antigen is currently not known. A far bigger clonotype differs at one base, so this is likely a read error. Other DNA sequences within the sample encode an identical CDR3.

The sample was gamma-delta T cells. The sequence derives from a human donor. It is not recorded whose cells these are; they may come from a transplant donor. Recombination joined TRDV2 with TRDJ1, with 13 middle bases fitting TRDD3. CDR3 region: CACDPVLGDTGTDKLIF. The DNA is TGTGCCTGTGACCCGGTACTGGGGGATACGGGAACCGACAAACTCATCTTT.